Listed here are 12 T cell receptor beta chains from one sample, sequenced in a study of CD8 T cells in Susac syndrome. RNA amounts of roughly 0.45 to 1 ug underwent reverse transcription with random hexamers. TCRdb ran MiXCR on the immunoSEQ multiplex PCR reads and lists one entry per CDR3 protein. The sample records more than 150,000 distinct CDR3 sequences, more than 90% being singletons. The sample consisted of CD4+ T cells from PBMCs. These receptors all come from a human donor in good health.

V and J are TRBV7-2 and TRBJ2-3; TRBD2 matches at 12 bases. This CDR3 contains 15 residues. With V trimmed by 6 bases and J by 6 bases, 7 bases remained unmatched. The germline CDR1 and CDR2 sequences are SGHTA and FQGNSA. CDR3 sequence reads: CASRLLAGGYDTQYF. The DNA of the CDR3 is TGTGCCAGCAGACTACTAGCGGGGGGATACGATACGCAGTATTTT.

V and J are TRBV20-1 and TRBJ1-1; D unclear. The CDR3 spans 12 residues. In germline, CDR1 is DFQATT, CDR2 SNEGSKA (reference sequence). The germline V and J ends were trimmed by 2 bases and 10 bases, with 14 bases remaining between them. CDR3 sequence reads: CSARIGLTGAFF. The CDR3 DNA reads TGCAGTGCTAGAATAGGGTTAACGGGAGCTTTCTTT.

The CDR3 nucleotides read TGTGCCAGCTCCCGCCCCCCCCACTATGGCTACACCTTC. The encoded protein is CASSRPPHYGYTF. The J gene is TRBJ1-2, the V gene TRBV18; no reliable D call. This CDR3 comprises 13 residues. Germline CDR1 reads KGHSH; CDR2 reads LQKENI. The ends were cut back, 6 bases at V and 3 bases at J, with 11 bases in the middle.

This chain joins TRBV9 and TRBJ1-1, with D unresolved. V was pared by 4 bases and J by 1 base, with 11 bases between. The CDR3 runs to 14 residues. Germline V gene sequence: CDR1 SGDLS, CDR2 YYNGEE. CDR3 residues: CASSPRRQNTEAFF. The CDR3 coding sequence is TGTGCCAGCAGCCCCCGTCGACAGAACACTGAAGCTTTCTTT.

The chain combines TRBV11-2 with TRBJ1-1; tentative D call: TRBD1 (6 bases). Germline CDR1 SGHAT, CDR2 FQNNGV. Trimming took off 5 bases at V and 2 bases at J, with 15 bases between the two ends. The CDR3 extends over 15 amino acids. The CDR3 nucleotides are TGTGCCAGCAGCAGGAGGGGGGGCCCTAACACTGAAGCTTTCTTT. It translates to CASSRRGGPNTEAFF.

This rearrangement joins TRBV6-5 to TRBJ2-4; D gene ambiguous. Germline CDR1 is MNHEY and CDR2 is SVGAGI. Trimming removed 4 bases at V and 10 bases at J, with 11 bases between. The CDR3 length is 12 residues. CDR3 sequence reads: CASSSSVGIQYF. CDR3 DNA: TGTGCCAGCAGTTCCTCAGTTGGAATTCAGTACTTC.

The genes are TRBV4-3 and TRBJ2-2, with 9 bases that match TRBD2. Germline values: CDR1 LGHNA, CDR2 YSLEER. The CDR3 totals 15 residues. V trimming: 4 bases; J trimming: 5 bases; junction bases outside the gene matches: 5. The CDR3 coding sequence is TGCGCCAGCAGCCTCGGACTAGCGTGGACCGGGGAGCTGTTTTTT. Protein: CASSLGLAWTGELFF.

The V gene is TRBV20-1, the J gene TRBJ2-1, with D maybe TRBD2 (7 bases). This CDR3 is 13 amino acids long. Between the trimmed V and J ends, which lost 3 bases and 7 bases, there was a span of 13 bases. Looked up from germline, CDR1 is DFQATT and CDR2 is SNEGSKA (reference sequence). The CDR3 spells CSASGGPVNEQFF. Here the CDR3 DNA reads TGCAGTGCTAGCGGGGGGCCTGTTAATGAGCAGTTCTTC.

V and J are TRBV4-3 and TRBJ2-7; D not certain. Germline CDR1 reads LGHNA; CDR2 reads YSLEER. This CDR3 has 13 amino acids. V was clipped by 0 bases and J by 5 bases, with 8 bases between them. This CDR3 is CASSQDQWHEQYF. CDR3 coding DNA: TGCGCCAGCAGCCAAGACCAGTGGCACGAGCAGTACTTC.

CDR3 protein: CAWSPPPGQGSSGNTIYF. The CDR3 nucleotides are TGTGCCTGGAGTCCTCCGCCGGGACAGGGTAGCTCTGGAAACACCATATATTTT. V is TRBV30 and J is TRBJ1-3, with 9 bases that match TRBD1. Trimming took 2 bases from V and 0 from J; bases not matched to a gene: 11. Germline CDR1 GTSNPN, CDR2 SVGIG (reference sequence). This CDR3 comprises 18 residues. The full variable domain, in which reference TRBV30 and TRBJ1-3 provide the parts outside the CDR3, is SQTIHQWPATLVQPVGSPLSLECTVEGTSNPNLYWYRQAAGRGLQLLFYSVGIGQISSEVPQNLSASRPQDRQFILSSKKLLLSDSGFYLCAWSPPPGQGSSGNTIYFGEGSWLTVV.

The rearrangement links TRBV6-5 to TRBJ2-7; possibly TRBD2 for D (5 bases). Germline V gene lookup returns CDR1 MNHEY and CDR2 SVGAGI. The CDR3 runs to 13 residues. V gave up 2 bases and J gave up 5 bases, with 10 bases separating them. The DNA of the CDR3 is TGTGCCAGCAGTTACGCGGGCCCGGACGAGCAGTACTTC. This translates into CASSYAGPDEQYF.

V is TRBV29-1 and J is TRBJ2-3, with 9 bases aligning to TRBD2. CDR1 is SQVTM, CDR2 ANQGSEA, per germline. CDR3 length: 16 amino acids. The ends lost 7 bases at V and 4 bases at J; junction bases unmatched: 15. The CDR3 sequence is CSARGGAGGPADTQYF. CDR3 bases: TGCAGCGCCCGTGGTGGGGCGGGGGGGCCGGCAGATACGCAGTATTTT.